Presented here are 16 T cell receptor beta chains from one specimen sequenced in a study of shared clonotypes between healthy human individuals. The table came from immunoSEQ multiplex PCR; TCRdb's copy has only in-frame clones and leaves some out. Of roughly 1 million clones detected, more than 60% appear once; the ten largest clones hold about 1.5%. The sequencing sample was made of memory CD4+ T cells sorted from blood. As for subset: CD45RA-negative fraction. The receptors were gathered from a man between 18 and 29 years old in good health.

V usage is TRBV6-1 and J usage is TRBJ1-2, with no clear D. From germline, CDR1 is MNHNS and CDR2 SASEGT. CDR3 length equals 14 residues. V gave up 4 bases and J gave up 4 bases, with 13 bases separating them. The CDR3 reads CASSGLSLGYGYTF. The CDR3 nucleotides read TGTGCCAGCAGTGGTCTTTCTCTGGGCTATGGCTACACCTTC.

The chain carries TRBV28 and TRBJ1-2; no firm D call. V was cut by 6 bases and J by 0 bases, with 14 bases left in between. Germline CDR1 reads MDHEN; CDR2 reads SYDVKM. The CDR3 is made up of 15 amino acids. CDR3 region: CASSPYGVANYGYTF. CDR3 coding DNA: TGTGCCAGCAGCCCCTATGGGGTAGCTAACTATGGCTACACCTTC.

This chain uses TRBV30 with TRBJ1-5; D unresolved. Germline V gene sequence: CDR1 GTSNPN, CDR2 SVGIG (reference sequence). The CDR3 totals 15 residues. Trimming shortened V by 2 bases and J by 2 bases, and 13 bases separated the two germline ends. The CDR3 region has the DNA TGTGCCTGGAGTAATGGAGGGAGGGGCAATCAGCCCCAGCATTTT. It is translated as CAWSNGGRGNQPQHF.

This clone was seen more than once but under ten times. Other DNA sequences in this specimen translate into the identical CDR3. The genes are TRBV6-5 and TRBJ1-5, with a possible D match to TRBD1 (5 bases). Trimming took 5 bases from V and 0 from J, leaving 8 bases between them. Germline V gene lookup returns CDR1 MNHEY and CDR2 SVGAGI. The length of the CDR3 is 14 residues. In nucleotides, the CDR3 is TGTGCCAGCAGTCGGGGGGATAGCAATCAGCCCCAGCATTTT. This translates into CASSRGDSNQPQHF.

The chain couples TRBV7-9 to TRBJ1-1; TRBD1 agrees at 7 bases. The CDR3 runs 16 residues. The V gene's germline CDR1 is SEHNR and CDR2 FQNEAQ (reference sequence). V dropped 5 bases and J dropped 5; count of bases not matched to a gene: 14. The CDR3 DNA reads TGTGCCAGCAGCAAGAAACGACAGGGCCCGGGAACTGAAGCTTTCTTT. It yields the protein CASSKKRQGPGTEAFF.

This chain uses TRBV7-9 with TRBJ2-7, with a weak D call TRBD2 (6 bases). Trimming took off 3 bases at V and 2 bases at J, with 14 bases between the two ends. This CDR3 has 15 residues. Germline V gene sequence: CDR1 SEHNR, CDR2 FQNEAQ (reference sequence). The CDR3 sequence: CASSLVPGGTYEQYF. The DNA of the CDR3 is TGTGCCAGCAGCTTGGTTCCTGGCGGGACCTACGAGCAGTACTTC.

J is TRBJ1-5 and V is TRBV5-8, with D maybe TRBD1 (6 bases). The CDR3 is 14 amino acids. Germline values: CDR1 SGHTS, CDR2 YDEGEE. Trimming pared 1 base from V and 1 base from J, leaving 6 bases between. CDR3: CASSLTGSNQPQHF. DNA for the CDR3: TGTGCCAGCAGCTTGACAGGGAGCAATCAGCCCCAGCATTTT. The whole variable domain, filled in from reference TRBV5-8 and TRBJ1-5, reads EAGVTQSPTHLIKTRGQQATLRCSPISGHTSVYWYQQALGLGLQFLLWYDEGEERNRGNFPPRFSGRQFPNYSSELNVNALELEDSALYLCASSLTGSNQPQHFGDGTRLSIL.

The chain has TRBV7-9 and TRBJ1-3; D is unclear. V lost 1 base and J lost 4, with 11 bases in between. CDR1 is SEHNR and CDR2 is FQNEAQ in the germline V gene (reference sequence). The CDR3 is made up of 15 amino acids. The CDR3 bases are TGTGCCAGCAGCTTAGGAGAGGCGGTAGGAAACACCATATATTTT. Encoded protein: CASSLGEAVGNTIYF.

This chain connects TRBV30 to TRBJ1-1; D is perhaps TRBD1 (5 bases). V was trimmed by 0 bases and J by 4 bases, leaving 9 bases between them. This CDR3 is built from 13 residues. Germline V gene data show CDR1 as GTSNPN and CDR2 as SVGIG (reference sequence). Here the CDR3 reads CAWSVGRGTEAFF. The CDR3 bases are TGTGCCTGGAGTGTTGGGAGGGGCACTGAAGCTTTCTTT. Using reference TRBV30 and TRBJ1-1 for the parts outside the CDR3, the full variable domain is SQTIHQWPATLVQPVGSPLSLECTVEGTSNPNLYWYRQAAGRGLQLLFYSVGIGQISSEVPQNLSASRPQDRQFILSSKKLLLSDSGFYLCAWSVGRGTEAFFGQGTRLTVV.

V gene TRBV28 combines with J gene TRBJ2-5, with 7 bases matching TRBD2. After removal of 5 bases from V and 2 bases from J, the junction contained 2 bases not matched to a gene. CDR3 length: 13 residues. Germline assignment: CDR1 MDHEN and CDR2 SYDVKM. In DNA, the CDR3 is TGTGCCAGCAGTGGACTAGGGCAAGAGACCCAGTACTTC. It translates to CASSGLGQETQYF.

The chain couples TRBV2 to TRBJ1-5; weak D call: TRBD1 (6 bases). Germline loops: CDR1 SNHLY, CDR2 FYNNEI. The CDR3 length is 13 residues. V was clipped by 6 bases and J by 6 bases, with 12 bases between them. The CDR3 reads CASRGQGLQPQHF. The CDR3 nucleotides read TGTGCCAGCAGGGGGCAGGGGCTTCAGCCCCAGCATTTT.

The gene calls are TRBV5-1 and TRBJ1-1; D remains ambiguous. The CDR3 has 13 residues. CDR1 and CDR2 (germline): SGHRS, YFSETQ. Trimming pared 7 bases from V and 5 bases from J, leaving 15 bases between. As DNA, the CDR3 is TGCGCCAGCGCAGAACGAGGGATGACTGAAGCTTTCTTT. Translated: CASAERGMTEAFF.

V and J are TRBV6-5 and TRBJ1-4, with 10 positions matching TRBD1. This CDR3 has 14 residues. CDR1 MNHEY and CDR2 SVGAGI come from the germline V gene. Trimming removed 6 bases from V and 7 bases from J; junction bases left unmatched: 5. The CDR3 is CASSSWDRGEKLFF. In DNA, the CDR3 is TGTGCCAGCAGCTCATGGGACAGGGGTGAAAAACTGTTTTTT.

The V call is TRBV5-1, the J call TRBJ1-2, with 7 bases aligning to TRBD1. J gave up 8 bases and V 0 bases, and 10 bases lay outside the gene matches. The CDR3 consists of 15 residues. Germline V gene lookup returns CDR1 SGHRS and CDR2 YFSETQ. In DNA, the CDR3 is TGCGCCAGCAGCTTGGTCGCGACAGGGCCGTCCGGCTACACCTTC. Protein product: CASSLVATGPSGYTF.

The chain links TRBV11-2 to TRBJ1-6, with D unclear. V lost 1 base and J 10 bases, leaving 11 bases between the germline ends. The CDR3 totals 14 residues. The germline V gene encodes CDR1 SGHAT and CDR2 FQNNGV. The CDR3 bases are TGTGCCAGCAGCTTAGGGGAGCTACGGTCACCCCTCCACTTT. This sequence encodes CASSLGELRSPLHF.

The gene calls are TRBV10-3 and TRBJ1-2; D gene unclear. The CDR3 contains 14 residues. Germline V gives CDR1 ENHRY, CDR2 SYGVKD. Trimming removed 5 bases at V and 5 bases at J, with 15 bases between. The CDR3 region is CAISSPQNQYGYTF. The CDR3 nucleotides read TGTGCCATCAGTTCTCCACAGAACCAATATGGCTACACCTTC.